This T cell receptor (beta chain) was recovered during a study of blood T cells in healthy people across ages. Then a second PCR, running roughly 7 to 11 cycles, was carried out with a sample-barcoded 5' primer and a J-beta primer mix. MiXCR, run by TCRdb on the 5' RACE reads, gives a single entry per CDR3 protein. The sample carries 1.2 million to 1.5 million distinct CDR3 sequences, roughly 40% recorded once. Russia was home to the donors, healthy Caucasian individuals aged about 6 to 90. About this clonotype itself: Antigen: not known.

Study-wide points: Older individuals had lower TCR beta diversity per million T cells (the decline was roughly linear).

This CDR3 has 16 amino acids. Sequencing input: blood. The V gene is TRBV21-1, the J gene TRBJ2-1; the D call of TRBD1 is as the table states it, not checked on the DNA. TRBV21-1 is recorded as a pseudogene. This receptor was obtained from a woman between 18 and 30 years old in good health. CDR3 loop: CASSTPGQGAFNEQFF. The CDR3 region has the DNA TGTGCCAGCAGCACCCCGGGACAGGGGGCTTTCAATGAGCAGTTCTTC.